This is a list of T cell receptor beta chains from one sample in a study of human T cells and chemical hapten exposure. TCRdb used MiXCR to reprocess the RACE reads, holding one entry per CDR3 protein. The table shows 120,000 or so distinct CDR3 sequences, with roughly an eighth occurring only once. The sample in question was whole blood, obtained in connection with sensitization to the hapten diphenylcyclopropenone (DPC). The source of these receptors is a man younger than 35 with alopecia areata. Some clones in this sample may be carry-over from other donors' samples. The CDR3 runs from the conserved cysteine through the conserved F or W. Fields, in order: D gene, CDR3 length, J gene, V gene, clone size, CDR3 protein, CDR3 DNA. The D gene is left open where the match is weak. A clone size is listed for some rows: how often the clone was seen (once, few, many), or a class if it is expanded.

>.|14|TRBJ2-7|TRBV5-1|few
CASSLDRSSYEQYF
TGCGCCAGCAGCCTCGACAGGAGCTCCTACGAGCAGTACTTC
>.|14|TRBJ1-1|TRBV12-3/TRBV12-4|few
CASSRLQAFPEAFF
TGTGCCAGCAGTAGGCTCCAGGCTTTTCCTGAAGCTTTCTTT
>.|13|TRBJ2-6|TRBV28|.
CASTTSGANVLTF
TGTGCCAGCACCACATCTGGGGCCAACGTCCTGACTTTC
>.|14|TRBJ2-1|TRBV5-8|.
CASSLYTGWTEQFF
TGTGCCAGCAGCTTGTATACAGGGTGGACTGAGCAGTTCTTC
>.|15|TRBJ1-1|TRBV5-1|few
CASSLEAAMNTEAFF
TGCGCCAGCAGCTTGGAAGCAGCGATGAACACTGAAGCTTTCTTT
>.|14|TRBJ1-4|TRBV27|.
CASSPLGEMEKLFF
TGTGCCAGCAGCCCCCTTGGGGAAATGGAAAAACTGTTTTTT
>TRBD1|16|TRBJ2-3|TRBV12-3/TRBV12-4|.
CASSLEGTGVSDTQYF
TGTGCCAGCAGTTTGGAGGGGACAGGGGTCTCAGATACGCAGTATTTT
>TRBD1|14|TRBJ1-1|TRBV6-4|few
CASRTGSGTREAFF
TGTGCCAGCAGGACAGGGAGTGGGACCCGTGAAGCTTTCTTT
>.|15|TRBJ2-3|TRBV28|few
CASSLDRGTTDTQYF
TGTGCCAGCAGTTTAGATCGGGGTACCACAGATACGCAGTATTTT
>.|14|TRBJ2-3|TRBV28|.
CASSQGGVTDTQYF
TGTGCCAGCAGCCAGGGGGGGGTCACAGATACGCAGTATTTT
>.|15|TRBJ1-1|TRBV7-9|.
CASSSLRGSNTEAFF
TGTGCCAGCAGCTCCTTGCGAGGGTCCAACACTGAAGCTTTCTTT
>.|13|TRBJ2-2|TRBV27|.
CASGFLSTGELFF
TGTGCCAGCGGGTTTCTTTCGACCGGGGAGCTGTTTTTT
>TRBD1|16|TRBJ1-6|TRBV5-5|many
CASSYATGGLNSPLHF
TGTGCCAGCAGCTACGCGACAGGGGGCCTTAATTCACCCCTCCACTTT
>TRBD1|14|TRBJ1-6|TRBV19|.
CATQDRSVNSPLHF
TGTGCCACCCAGGACAGGAGCGTTAATTCACCCCTCCACTTT
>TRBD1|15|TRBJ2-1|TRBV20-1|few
CSARVPGTGPHEQFF
TGCAGTGCTAGAGTCCCCGGGACAGGGCCCCATGAGCAGTTCTTC
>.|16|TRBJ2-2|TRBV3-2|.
CASSQDQDRGTGELFF
TGTGCCAGCAGCCAAGATCAGGACAGGGGCACCGGGGAGCTGTTTTTT
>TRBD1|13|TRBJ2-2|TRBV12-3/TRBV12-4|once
CASRGQGGGELFF
TGTGCCAGCAGAGGACAGGGGGGCGGGGAGCTGTTTTTT
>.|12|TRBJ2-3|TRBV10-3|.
CVTSIGTDTQYF
TGTGTTACTAGCATCGGCACAGATACGCAGTATTTT
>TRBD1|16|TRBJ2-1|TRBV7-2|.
CASSPGGSSSYNEQFF
TGTGCCAGCAGCCCAGGGGGCTCAAGCTCCTACAATGAGCAGTTCTTC
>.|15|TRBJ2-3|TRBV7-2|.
CASSLFGLSTDTQYF
TGTGCCAGCAGCTTATTCGGACTAAGCACAGATACGCAGTATTTT
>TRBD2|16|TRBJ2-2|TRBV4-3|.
CASSQGLAGGTGELFF
TGCGCCAGCAGCCAAGGACTAGCGGGGGGTACCGGGGAGCTGTTTTTT
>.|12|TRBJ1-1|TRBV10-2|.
CASGGGNTEAFF
TGCGCCAGCGGAGGGGGGAACACTGAAGCTTTCTTT
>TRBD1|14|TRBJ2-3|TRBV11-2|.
CASSPDRSTDTQYF
TGTGCCAGCAGCCCGGACAGGAGCACAGATACGCAGTATTTT
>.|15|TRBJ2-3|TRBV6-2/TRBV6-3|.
CASSLDRVVSDTQYF
TGTGCCAGCAGTTTGGACAGAGTCGTCTCAGATACGCAGTATTTT
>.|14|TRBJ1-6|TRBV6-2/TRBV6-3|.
CASSYSWGTREIHF
TGTGCCAGCAGTTACTCATGGGGGACCAGGGAGATCCACTTT
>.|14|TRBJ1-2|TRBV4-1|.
CASSHRGQGYGYTF
TGCGCCAGCAGCCATCGGGGGCAGGGCTATGGCTACACCTTC
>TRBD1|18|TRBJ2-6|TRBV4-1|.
CASSLRFTGDSGANVLTF
TGCGCCAGCAGCCTACGATTTACAGGGGACTCTGGGGCCAACGTCCTGACTTTC
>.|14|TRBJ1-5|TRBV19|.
CASTRGSGNQPQHF
TGTGCCAGTACCCGAGGGTCGGGCAATCAGCCCCAGCATTTT
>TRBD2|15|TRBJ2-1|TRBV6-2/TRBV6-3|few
CASSPHGGGFNEQFF
TGTGCCAGCAGTCCCCATGGGGGGGGATTCAATGAGCAGTTCTTC
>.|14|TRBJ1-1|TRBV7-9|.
CASRSGGLNTEAFF
TGTGCCAGCAGGTCGGGAGGTCTGAACACTGAAGCTTTCTTT
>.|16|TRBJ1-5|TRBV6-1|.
CASSQGSSQGNQPQHF
TGTGCCAGCAGCCAGGGGAGTTCCCAAGGCAATCAGCCCCAGCATTTT
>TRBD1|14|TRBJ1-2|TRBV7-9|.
CASSFVQGASGYTF
TGTGCCAGCAGCTTCGTGCAGGGGGCGAGCGGCTACACCTTC
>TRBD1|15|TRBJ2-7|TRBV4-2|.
CASSAGTGGSYEQYF
TGTGCCAGCAGCGCAGGGACAGGGGGTTCCTACGAGCAGTACTTC
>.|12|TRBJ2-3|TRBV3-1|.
CASSETWEAQYF
TGTGCCAGCAGCGAAACTTGGGAAGCGCAGTATTTT
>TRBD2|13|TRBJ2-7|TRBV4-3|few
CASSQGSGGEQYF
TGCGCCAGCAGCCAAGGAAGCGGGGGCGAGCAGTACTTC
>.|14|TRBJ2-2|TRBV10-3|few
CAITNRTNTGELFF
TGTGCCATCACGAACAGGACGAACACCGGGGAGCTGTTTTTT
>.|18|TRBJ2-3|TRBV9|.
CASSVDPRGGLDSDTQYF
TGTGCCAGCAGCGTAGATCCAAGGGGGGGCCTGGACTCAGATACGCAGTATTTT
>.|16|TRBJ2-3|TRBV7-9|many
CASSLEGTTSTDTQYF
TGTGCCAGCAGTTTGGAGGGGACAACTAGCACAGATACGCAGTATTTT
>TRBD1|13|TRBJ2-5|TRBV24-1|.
CVAGQEIQETQYF
TGTGTTGCGGGACAGGAGATCCAAGAGACCCAGTACTTC
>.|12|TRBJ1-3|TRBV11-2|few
CASTTGSNTIYF
TGTGCCAGCACCACAGGGTCAAACACCATATATTTT
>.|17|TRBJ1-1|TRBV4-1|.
CASSQGRYGTVNTEAFF
TGCGCCAGCAGCCAAGGAAGGTATGGAACAGTGAACACTGAAGCTTTCTTT
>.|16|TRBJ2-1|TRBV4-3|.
CASSRGIAARVREQFF
TGCGCCAGCAGCCGCGGAATAGCGGCCCGAGTGAGAGAGCAGTTCTTC
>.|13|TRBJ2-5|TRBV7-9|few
CASSLVGEETQYF
TGTGCCAGCAGCTTAGTAGGGGAAGAGACCCAGTACTTC
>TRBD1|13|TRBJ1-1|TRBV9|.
CASRTGENTEAFF
TGTGCCAGCCGGACAGGGGAAAACACTGAAGCTTTCTTT
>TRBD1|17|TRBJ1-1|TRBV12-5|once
CASGLVSTGGEYTEAFF
TGTGCTAGTGGTTTGGTATCAACAGGGGGCGAGTACACTGAAGCTTTCTTT
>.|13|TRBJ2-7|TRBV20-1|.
CSAFRESNYEQYF
TGCAGTGCTTTCCGGGAATCCAACTACGAGCAGTACTTC
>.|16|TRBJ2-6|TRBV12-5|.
CASGLGAGSGANVLTF
TGTGCTAGTGGTTTGGGAGCAGGGTCTGGGGCCAACGTCCTGACTTTC
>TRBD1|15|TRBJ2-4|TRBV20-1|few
CSADREQGAKNIQYF
TGCAGTGCTGACCGGGAACAGGGGGCCAAAAACATTCAGTACTTC
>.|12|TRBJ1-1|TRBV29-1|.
CSVEQGRTEAFF
TGCAGCGTTGAGCAGGGGAGGACTGAAGCTTTCTTT
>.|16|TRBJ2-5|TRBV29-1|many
CSALDFSRGDLLTQYF
TGCAGCGCCCTCGACTTTTCAAGGGGGGACCTACTGACCCAGTACTTC
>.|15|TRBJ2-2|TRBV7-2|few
CASSSPAVNTGELFF
TGTGCCAGCAGCTCCCCCGCCGTGAACACCGGGGAGCTGTTTTTT
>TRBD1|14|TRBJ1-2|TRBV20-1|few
CSARDPGGAGGYTF
TGCAGTGCTAGAGATCCAGGGGGCGCGGGCGGCTACACCTTC
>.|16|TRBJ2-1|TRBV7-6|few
CASSLAPDSFYNEQFF
TGTGCCAGCAGCTTAGCGCCTGACAGCTTCTACAATGAGCAGTTCTTC
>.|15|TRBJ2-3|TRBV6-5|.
CASSSAEVNTDTQYF
TGTGCCAGCAGTTCTGCCGAGGTGAACACAGATACGCAGTATTTT
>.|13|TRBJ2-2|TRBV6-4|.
CASSDRDAGELFF
TGTGCCAGCAGTGACAGGGATGCCGGGGAGCTGTTTTTT
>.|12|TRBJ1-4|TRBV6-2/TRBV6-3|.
CASSLRNEKLFF
TGTGCCAGCAGCCTAAGGAATGAAAAACTGTTTTTT
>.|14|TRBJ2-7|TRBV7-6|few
CASSPRAFAYEQYF
TGTGCCAGCAGCCCCCGGGCCTTCGCCTACGAGCAGTACTTC
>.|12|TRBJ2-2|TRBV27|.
CASGRNTGELFF
TGTGCTTCGGGCAGGAACACCGGGGAGCTGTTTTTT
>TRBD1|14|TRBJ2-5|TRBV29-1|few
CSVVVGTDGETQYF
TGCAGTGTCGTGGTGGGGACAGATGGAGAGACCCAGTACTTC